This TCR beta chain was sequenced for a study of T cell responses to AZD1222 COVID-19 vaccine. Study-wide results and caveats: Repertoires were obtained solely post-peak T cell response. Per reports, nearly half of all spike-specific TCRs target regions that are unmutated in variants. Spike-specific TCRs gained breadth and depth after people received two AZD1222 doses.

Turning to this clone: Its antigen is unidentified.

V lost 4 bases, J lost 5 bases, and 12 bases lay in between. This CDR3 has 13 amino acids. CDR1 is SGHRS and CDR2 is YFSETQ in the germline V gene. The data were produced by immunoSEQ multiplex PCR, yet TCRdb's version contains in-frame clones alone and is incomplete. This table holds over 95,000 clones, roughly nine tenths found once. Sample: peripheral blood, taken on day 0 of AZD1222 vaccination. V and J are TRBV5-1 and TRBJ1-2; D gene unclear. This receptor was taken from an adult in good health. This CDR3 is CASSTTAGYGYTF. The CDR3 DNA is TGCGCCAGCAGCACCACGGCGGGGTATGGCTACACCTTC.